Listed below are T cell receptor beta chains from one sample, sequenced in a study of CD8 T cells in Susac syndrome. Each CDR3 protein is one row after TCRdb ran MiXCR on the immunoSEQ multiplex PCR reads. The table has 190,000 or so distinct CDR3 sequences, approximately 95% seen once. Material: CD4+ T cells from PBMCs. The receptors originated from a human donor with multiple sclerosis. CDR3s include the opening cysteine and the closing phenylalanine or tryptophan. The D gene is left open where the match is weak.

CDR3	DNA	D	V	J
CSAPSMGRGSTDTQYF	TGCAGTGCCCCCTCCATGGGGCGGGGGAGCACAGATACGCAGTATTTT	TRBD2	TRBV20-1	TRBJ2-3
CASRRTSGGTYNEQFF	TGTGCCAGCAGAAGGACTAGCGGGGGGACCTACAATGAGCAGTTCTTC	TRBD2	TRBV14	TRBJ2-1
CASSLSPGPPSTDTQYF	TGTGCCAGCAGCCTTAGCCCGGGACCCCCATCCACAGATACGCAGTATTTT	-	TRBV9	TRBJ2-3
CASSDYLGANVLTF	TGTGCCAGCAGTGACTACTTGGGGGCCAACGTCCTGACTTTC	-	TRBV6-5	TRBJ2-6
CSVSEGTVETQYF	TGCAGCGTTAGTGAGGGGACGGTAGAGACCCAGTACTTC	-	TRBV29-1	TRBJ2-5
CASKGEAFF	TGTGCCAGCAAAGGTGAAGCTTTCTTT	-	TRBV2	TRBJ1-1
CSVEGGRGYTF	TGCAGCGTTGAAGGGGGGCGAGGCTACACCTTC	-	TRBV29-1	TRBJ1-2
CASLLEDTQYF	TGTGCCAGCCTACTAGAAGATACGCAGTATTTT	-	TRBV6-1	TRBJ2-3
CASSVAGEGGSAKLFF	TGTGCCAGCAGCGTAGCGGGGGAGGGGGGTTCGGCGAAACTGTTTTTT	-	TRBV9	TRBJ1-4
CSAIQGINEKLFF	TGCAGCGCCATACAGGGGATAAATGAAAAACTGTTTTTT	TRBD1	TRBV29-1	TRBJ1-4
CATSRPRGGSYEQYF	TGTGCCACCAGCAGACCCCGCGGTGGGTCCTACGAGCAGTACTTC	-	TRBV15	TRBJ2-7
CASSQPPVMETQYF	TGTGCCAGCAGCCAACCCCCAGTCATGGAGACCCAGTACTTC	-	TRBV14	TRBJ2-5
CASSPDPGMAQPQHF	TGTGCCAGCAGCCCCGACCCGGGGATGGCTCAGCCCCAGCATTTT	-	TRBV7-2	TRBJ1-5
CASSLVGPQGDIQYF	TGTGCCAGCAGCCTTGTGGGCCCTCAAGGTGACATTCAGTACTTC	-	TRBV3-1	TRBJ2-4